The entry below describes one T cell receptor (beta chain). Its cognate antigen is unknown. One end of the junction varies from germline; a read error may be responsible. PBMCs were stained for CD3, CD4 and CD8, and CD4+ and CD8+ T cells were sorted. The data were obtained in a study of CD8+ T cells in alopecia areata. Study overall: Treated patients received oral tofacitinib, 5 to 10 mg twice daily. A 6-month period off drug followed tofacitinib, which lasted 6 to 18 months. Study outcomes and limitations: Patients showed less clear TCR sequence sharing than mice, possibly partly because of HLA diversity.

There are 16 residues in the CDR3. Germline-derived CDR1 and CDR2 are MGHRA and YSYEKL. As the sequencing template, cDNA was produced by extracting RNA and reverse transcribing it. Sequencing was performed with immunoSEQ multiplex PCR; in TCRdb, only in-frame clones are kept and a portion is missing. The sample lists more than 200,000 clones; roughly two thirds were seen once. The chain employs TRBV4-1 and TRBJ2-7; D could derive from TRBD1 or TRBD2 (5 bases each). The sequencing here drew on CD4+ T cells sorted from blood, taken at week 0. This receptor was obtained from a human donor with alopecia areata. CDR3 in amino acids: CASSQDLRGITYEQYF. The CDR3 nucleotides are TGTGCCAGCAGCCAAGATTTGAGGGGAATTACCTACGAGCAGTACTTC.